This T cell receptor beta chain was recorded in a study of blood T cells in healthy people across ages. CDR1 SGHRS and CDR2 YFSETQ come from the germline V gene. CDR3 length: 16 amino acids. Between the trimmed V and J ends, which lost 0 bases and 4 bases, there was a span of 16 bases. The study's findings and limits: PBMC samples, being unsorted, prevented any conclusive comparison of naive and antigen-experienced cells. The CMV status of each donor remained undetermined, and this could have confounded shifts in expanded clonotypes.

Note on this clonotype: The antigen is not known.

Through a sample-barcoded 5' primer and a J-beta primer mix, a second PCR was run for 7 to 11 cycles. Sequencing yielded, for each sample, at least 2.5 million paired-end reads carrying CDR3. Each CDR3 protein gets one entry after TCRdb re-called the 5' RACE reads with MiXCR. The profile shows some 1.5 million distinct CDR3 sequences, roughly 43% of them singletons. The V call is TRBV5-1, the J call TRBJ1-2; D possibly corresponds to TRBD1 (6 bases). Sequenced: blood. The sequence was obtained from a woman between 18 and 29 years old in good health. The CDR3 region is CASSLVEAGEIYGYTF. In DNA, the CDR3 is TGCGCCAGCAGCTTGGTAGAGGCAGGGGAAATCTATGGCTACACCTTC.